A selection of T cell receptor beta chains follows, all from one sample in a study of T cells in tuberculosis. Clones were sequenced by immunoSEQ multiplex PCR, and TCRdb holds only the in-frame ones, with some missing. The sample gives roughly 19,000 clones, roughly nine tenths of which show up once; about 14% is in the top ten. Sample: PBMCs. The source is a donor aged 10-29 years with latent tuberculosis or without tuberculosis infection. The CDR3 runs from the conserved cysteine through the conserved F or W. D genes are given only for firm matches. Clone sizes are given selectively: once, few, many, or a class where the clone is expanded.

clone_size j_call v_call d_call cdr3_aa cdr3_nt
. TRBJ2-3 TRBV7-8 TRBD1 CASSWGQGIGTQYF TGTGCCAGCAGCTGGGGACAGGGGATTGGTACGCAGTATTTT
. TRBJ2-7 TRBV10-2 . CASSLQAGAYEQYF TGCGCCAGCAGCCTACAGGCAGGCGCCTACGAGCAGTACTTC
. TRBJ1-1 TRBV27 TRBD1 CASSTYRGGNTEAFF TGTGCCAGCAGTACATACAGGGGGGGGAACACTGAAGCTTTCTTT
. TRBJ2-7 TRBV19 TRBD2 CASRTFFTGGEQYF TGTGCCAGTAGGACTTTTTTTACGGGGGGGGAGCAGTACTTC
. TRBJ2-5 TRBV6-6 . CASNREDNQETQYF TGTGCCAGCAATCGTGAGGACAACCAAGAGACCCAGTACTTC
. TRBJ1-3 TRBV25-1 . CASSDGTSGNTIYF TGTGCCAGCAGTGATGGGACATCTGGAAACACCATATATTTT
. TRBJ2-2 TRBV9 . CASSVAVNTGELFF TGTGCCAGCAGCGTAGCAGTTAACACCGGGGAGCTGTTTTTT
. TRBJ1-5 TRBV5-8 . CASSLIRFEPQHF TGTGCCAGCAGCTTGATTCGGTTCGAGCCCCAGCATTTT
. TRBJ2-1 TRBV5-1 TRBD1 CASSLQGEDNEQFF TGCGCCAGCAGCCTACAGGGGGAAGACAATGAGCAGTTCTTC
. TRBJ1-4 TRBV28 TRBD1 CASSLLQGAGEKLFF TGTGCCAGCAGTTTATTACAGGGGGCGGGTGAAAAACTGTTTTTT
. TRBJ1-2 TRBV5-1 . CASSLGAGDGYTF TGCGCCAGCAGCTTGGGGGCAGGGGATGGCTACACCTTC
. TRBJ2-3 TRBV4-1 . CASSQLVGGPDTQYF TGCGCCAGCAGCCAGCTCGTGGGGGGACCAGATACGCAGTATTTT
. TRBJ1-5 TRBV7-8 . CASSSGRVWNQPQHF TGTGCCAGCAGCTCGGGAAGGGTTTGGAATCAGCCCCAGCATTTT
. TRBJ2-3 TRBV30 . CAWSLGGDTQYF TGTGCCTGGAGCCTCGGGGGAGATACGCAGTATTTT
. TRBJ1-6 TRBV25-1 . CASSDPYPGNSPLHF TGTGCCAGCAGTGACCCTTATCCGGGGAATTCACCCCTCCACTTT
few TRBJ1-1 TRBV6-5 TRBD1 CASKATGTGTEAFF TGTGCCAGCAAGGCAACCGGGACAGGGACTGAAGCTTTCTTT
once TRBJ1-6 TRBV11-3 TRBD1 CASSLDPGGGSPLHF TGTGCCAGCAGCTTAGATCCAGGGGGCGGTTCACCCCTCCACTTT
. TRBJ2-2 TRBV19 TRBD1 CASSRDRLRTGGTGELFF TGTGCCAGTAGTAGAGACCGACTCAGGACAGGGGGCACCGGGGAGCTGTTTTTT
. TRBJ1-1 TRBV30 . CALAGGGNTEAFF TGTGCCTTGGCGGGAGGCGGGAACACTGAAGCTTTCTTT
. TRBJ2-3 TRBV7-2 TRBD2 CASSLAASGGGTDTQYF TGTGCCAGCAGCTTAGCGGCTAGCGGGGGAGGCACAGATACGCAGTATTTT
. TRBJ2-5 TRBV10-3 TRBD1 CAISEGTGSNQETQYF TGTGCCATCAGTGAAGGGACAGGGAGCAACCAAGAGACCCAGTACTTC
. TRBJ2-1 TRBV4-2 . CASSQVPRDGDNEQFF TGTGCCAGCAGCCAAGTTCCGCGGGACGGGGACAATGAGCAGTTCTTC
. TRBJ2-1 TRBV13 . CASSCQGILGRTYNEQFF TGTGCCAGCAGCTGTCAGGGGATTTTAGGACGAACCTACAATGAGCAGTTCTTC
. TRBJ2-7 TRBV6-6 . CASSYSTISYEQYF TGTGCCAGCAGTTACTCGACTATTTCCTACGAGCAGTACTTC
. TRBJ2-2 TRBV2 . CASKETGELFF TGTGCCAGCAAGGAGACCGGGGAGCTGTTTTTT
. TRBJ1-1 TRBV29-1 . CSARQAVETEAFF TGCAGCGCTAGACAGGCTGTGGAAACTGAAGCTTTCTTT
. TRBJ1-5 TRBV5-6 . CASSPDTHQPQHF TGTGCCAGCAGCCCGGACACCCATCAGCCCCAGCATTTT
. TRBJ1-2 TRBV7-2 . CASSSVGARVPYGYTF TGTGCCAGCAGCTCCGTGGGGGCCAGGGTGCCCTATGGCTACACCTTC
. TRBJ1-2 TRBV25-1 . CASREDPNYGYTF TGTGCCAGCAGGGAGGACCCTAACTATGGCTACACCTTC
. TRBJ2-1 TRBV7-2 . CASSLSLASSYNEQFF TGTGCCAGCAGCTTATCTCTCGCGAGCTCCTACAATGAGCAGTTCTTC
. TRBJ2-3 TRBV15 . CATSDSGSDTQYF TGTGCCACCAGTGATAGCGGCTCAGATACGCAGTATTTT
. TRBJ2-1 TRBV5-6 TRBD2 CASTLAGNSGDEQFF TGTGCCAGCACCCTAGCGGGGAACTCGGGGGATGAGCAGTTCTTC
. TRBJ1-6 TRBV4-1 . CASSQEQSRSPLHF TGCGCCAGCAGCCAAGAACAGTCGCGATCACCCCTCCACTTT
. TRBJ2-7 TRBV4-1 . CASSQPRGIAYEQYF TGCGCCAGCAGCCAACCCCGCGGGATTGCCTACGAGCAGTACTTC
. TRBJ2-1 TRBV2 . CASSARTGGNEQFF TGTGCCAGCAGTGCTAGGACAGGAGGGAATGAGCAGTTCTTC
. TRBJ2-2 TRBV27 . CASSLIGGELFF TGTGCCAGCAGTTTAATCGGCGGGGAGCTGTTTTTT
. TRBJ1-5 TRBV5-6 . CASPQTPGAIRYQPQHF TGTGCCAGCCCCCAAACCCCAGGGGCCATACGCTATCAGCCCCAGCATTTT
. TRBJ1-4 TRBV7-8 . CASSLEGRGREKLFF TGTGCCAGCAGCTTAGAAGGACGGGGGAGGGAAAAACTGTTTTTT
. TRBJ2-5 TRBV5-1 . CASSLWTSEGTQYF TGCGCCAGCAGCCTGTGGACTTCAGAGGGGACCCAGTACTTC
. TRBJ2-1 TRBV5-1 TRBD1 CASSPGQGVYNEQFF TGCGCCAGCAGCCCAGGACAGGGGGTATACAATGAGCAGTTCTTC
. TRBJ1-2 TRBV5-8 TRBD1 CASSLSQGEAPNYGYTF TGTGCCAGCAGCTTGAGCCAGGGGGAGGCACCCAACTATGGCTACACCTTC
. TRBJ1-1 TRBV11-2 . CASSSWERVTEAFF TGTGCCAGCAGCTCTTGGGAGAGAGTGACTGAAGCTTTCTTT
. TRBJ2-2 TRBV27 . CASSLFDSANTGELFF TGTGCCAGCAGTTTATTCGACTCAGCGAACACCGGGGAGCTGTTTTTT
. TRBJ2-5 TRBV6-5 . CASGGRGPRETQYF TGTGCCAGCGGAGGGCGGGGGCCTCGGGAGACCCAGTACTTC
. TRBJ2-1 TRBV5-6 . CASSSPRGASYNEQFF TGTGCCAGCAGCTCGCCCCGGGGGGCTTCCTACAATGAGCAGTTCTTC
. TRBJ1-2 TRBV19 TRBD1 CASSGRTGYGYTF TGTGCCAGTAGTGGACGGACAGGTTATGGCTACACCTTC
. TRBJ2-4 TRBV30 TRBD2 CALERGEAKNIQYF TGTGCCTTGGAGCGGGGGGAGGCCAAAAACATTCAGTACTTC
once TRBJ2-6 TRBV9 . CASSVEGSGANVLTF TGTGCCAGCAGCGTAGAGGGGTCTGGGGCCAACGTCCTGACTTTC
. TRBJ1-2 TRBV29-1 . CSVEYNYGYTF TGCAGCGTTGAATATAACTATGGCTACACCTTC
once TRBJ1-2 TRBV21-1 . CASSKGTLDYGYTF TGTGCCAGCAGCAAGGGGACACTGGACTATGGCTACACCTTC
. TRBJ2-3 TRBV4-1 TRBD2 CASSHLPRGLAEGASTDTQYF TGCGCCAGCAGCCACCTCCCCAGGGGACTAGCGGAAGGGGCTAGCACAGATACGCAGTATTTT